This T cell receptor beta chain came from a study of blood T cells in healthy people across ages. Study-level points and caveats: It was held that the diversity estimates obtained from one million T cells were underestimates. Long-lived donors had more naive CD4+ cells and higher diversity than aged donors.

Using a J-beta primer mix together with a sample-barcoded 5' primer, a second PCR was run for 7 to 11 cycles. TCRdb processed the 5' RACE reads anew with MiXCR; each CDR3 protein has one entry. This sample yields fewer than 2 million distinct CDR3 sequences, of which roughly two fifths are seen a single time; roughly 23% belongs to the top ten. Each donor was a healthy Caucasian individual from Russia, aged about 6 to 95. The authors drew around 11 milliliters of peripheral blood from each donor. The CDR3 is made up of 14 amino acids. The ends were cut back, 7 bases at V and 1 base at J, with 13 bases in the middle. CDR1 is LNHNV, CDR2 YYDKDF, per germline (reference sequence). For this clonotype: Antigen unknown.

V and J are TRBV15 and TRBJ1-1, with D unresolved. The origin of this receptor is a human donor in good health. The sample was blood. The CDR3 DNA sequence: TGTGCCACCAATCCAGGAGGCGAGAACACTGAAGCTTTCTTT. Translated: CATNPGGENTEAFF.